The rows below give T cell receptor beta chains drawn from one sample of a study of blood T cell repertoires in COVID-19. The data were produced by immunoSEQ multiplex PCR, yet TCRdb's version contains in-frame clones alone and is incomplete. The repertoire holds fewer than 25,000 clones, with roughly 89% as singletons. Sequencing was carried out using peripheral blood. The source of these receptors is a woman aged 55-75 years with active COVID-19. The CDR3 runs from the conserved cysteine through the conserved F or W. Fields, in order: V gene, J gene, CDR3 length, CDR3 protein.

TRBV19	TRBJ1-5	13	CASHRDRNQPQHF
TRBV5-4	TRBJ1-2	16	CASSRGQGREGYGYTF
TRBV4-1	TRBJ1-4	15	CASSASRDILEKLFF
TRBV6-5	TRBJ1-1	14	CASSLDRGRLEAFF
TRBV7-6	TRBJ2-6	17	CASSFFQGASGANVLTF
TRBV29-1	TRBJ2-2	13	CSVGRTNTGELFF
TRBV27	TRBJ2-2	16	CASSEIAGWETGELFF
TRBV3-1/TRBV3-2	TRBJ1-2	15	CASSQADYFNYGYTF
TRBV13	TRBJ1-5	16	CASSPFRGKSDQPQHF
TRBV12-5	TRBJ2-3	17	CASGIGQLIPSTDTQYF
TRBV29-1	TRBJ2-7	11	CSVGDIYEQYF
TRBV5-1	TRBJ2-7	16	CASSLYPGTSSYEQYF
TRBV5-1	TRBJ2-2	16	CASTQKTSGDTGELFF
TRBV7-2	TRBJ1-5	14	CASSLVQGNQPQHF
TRBV2	TRBJ1-1	14	CASSIRTGRTEAFF
TRBV7-9	TRBJ1-1	15	CASSLGQGETTEAFF
TRBV27	TRBJ2-1	16	CASSPTAGYSYNEQFF
TRBV19	TRBJ2-2	13	CASIGVQSGELFF
TRBV7-3	TRBJ2-2	14	CASSQARGSGELFF
TRBV7-2	TRBJ2-7	15	CASSLVNRKTYEQYF
TRBV29-1	TRBJ1-1	11	CSAAGGPEAFF
TRBV24-1	TRBJ2-1	14	CATSEFPSIHEQFF
TRBV19	TRBJ2-5	14	CASSSLQQQETQYF
TRBV5-1	TRBJ1-6	15	CASSLEMAGNSPLHF
TRBV2	TRBJ1-2	13	CASEEGLNYGYTF
TRBV12-3/TRBV12-4	TRBJ1-2	13	CASSLQGHYGYTF
TRBV25-1	TRBJ2-3	17	CASSEGRFSGGTDTQYF
TRBV6-4	TRBJ1-6	15	CASSDGAADNSPLHF
TRBV5-1	TRBJ2-5	17	CASSPGTSGLYQETQYF
TRBV12-3/TRBV12-4	TRBJ1-1	12	CASSRQEFEAFF
TRBV6-1	TRBJ2-3	14	CASSEGQGVDTQYF
TRBV19	TRBJ2-7	14	CASATDGGAYEQYF
TRBV7-3	TRBJ2-1	16	CASSLTGTGFGNEQFF
TRBV20-1	TRBJ1-5	11	CSAGQGMAQHF
TRBV6-4	TRBJ1-6	15	CASSERGVGNSPLHF
TRBV6-6	TRBJ2-2	13	CASSRESPGELFF
TRBV19	TRBJ1-5	13	CASSIVGNQPQHF
TRBV18	TRBJ2-1	14	CASSPLGRGSEQFF
TRBV7-7	TRBJ2-5	16	CASSLARLAGGETQYF
TRBV4-1	TRBJ2-5	14	CASSQVDIQETQYF
TRBV19	TRBJ1-5	12	CASSPNNQPQHF
TRBV15	TRBJ2-7	17	CATSRDRAGMVSYEQYF
TRBV10-2	TRBJ2-7	15	CASSESNRGSYEQYF
TRBV19	TRBJ1-5	14	CASNHRERGQPQHF
TRBV7-9	TRBJ1-6	15	CASSLRQGGNSPLHF
TRBV3-1/TRBV3-2	TRBJ2-2	17	CASSQDPTGLYTGELFF
TRBV6-5	TRBJ1-1	15	CASSRQADRNTEAFF
TRBV5-4	TRBJ1-3	14	CASSSGGQGNTIYF
TRBV7-3	TRBJ1-1	14	CASSSQGGLTEAFF
TRBV5-8	TRBJ2-3	13	CASSWDREDTQYF
TRBV2	TRBJ2-1	13	CASSQGQYNEQFF
TRBV6-5	TRBJ1-4	13	CASSRRGGEKLFF
TRBV27	TRBJ2-7	15	CASSTSQGVSYEQYF